The 17 T cell receptor beta chains in this list originate from one sample, sequenced in a study of blood T cells in healthy people across ages. A second PCR of roughly 7 to 11 cycles used a sample-barcoded 5' primer and a J-beta primer mix. From the 5' RACE reads, TCRdb called clonotypes with MiXCR, one entry per CDR3 protein. This sample yields around 800,000 distinct CDR3 sequences, of which approximately 48% are seen a single time; roughly 19% belongs to the top ten. Specimen: blood. The origin of the receptors is a man aged 60 to 75 in good health.

The chain recombines TRBV27 with TRBJ2-3; D is possibly TRBD2 (5 bases). The length of the CDR3 is 16 residues. V lost 5 bases and J 2 bases, leaving 17 bases between the germline ends. Germline CDR1 is MNHEY and CDR2 is SMNVEV (reference sequence). The DNA of the CDR3 is TGTGCCAGCAGTCCATCATGGACTGAAGCCACAGATACGCAGTATTTT. This codes for CASSPSWTEATDTQYF.

The chain joins TRBV18 to TRBJ2-7, with D unresolved. In germline, CDR1 is KGHSH, CDR2 LQKENI. This CDR3 contains 15 residues. V lost 0 bases, J lost 0 bases, and 9 bases lay in between. CDR3 residues: CASSPPNFDSYEQYF. The CDR3, as DNA: TGTGCCAGCTCACCACCCAATTTCGACTCCTACGAGCAGTACTTC.

This chain joins TRBV6-6 and TRBJ2-5; D gene ambiguous. Germline assignment: CDR1 MNHNY and CDR2 SVGAGI (reference sequence). This CDR3 has 12 residues. Between the trimmed V and J ends, which lost 2 bases and 5 bases, there was a span of 6 bases. CDR3: CASSYGLETQYF. As DNA, the CDR3 is TGTGCCAGCAGTTACGGCCTCGAGACCCAGTACTTC.

Details on this clonotype: One end of the junction varies from germline; a read error may be responsible. The J gene is TRBJ2-2, the V gene TRBV2, with TRBD1 matching 8 bases. This CDR3 has 15 residues. The germline V gene encodes CDR1 SNHLY and CDR2 FYNNEI. CDR3 nucleotide sequence: TGTGCCAGCACCGTCCGTCAGGGGGCGTTTGGGGAGTTGTTTTTT. This sequence encodes CASTVRQGAFGELFF.

This chain connects TRBV7-2 to TRBJ1-1, with a possible D match to TRBD1 (6 bases). Germline CDR1 and CDR2: SGHTA and FQGNSA. The CDR3 contains 15 residues. The V end lost 7 bases, the J end lost 0 bases, and 15 bases lay between the germline ends. The DNA of the CDR3 is TGTGCCAGCAAGAGCCCGGACAGCCTGAACACTGAAGCTTTCTTT. Its protein product is CASKSPDSLNTEAFF.

A few counts support this clonotype. The gene calls are TRBV7-2 and TRBJ2-5, with TRBD2 matching 9 bases. The CDR3 runs to 16 residues. V lost 2 bases and J lost 4; bases outside the gene matches: 8. In germline, CDR1 is SGHTA, CDR2 FQGNSA. This CDR3 reads CASSLRSSGGLETQYF. In DNA, the CDR3 is TGTGCCAGCAGCTTAAGGTCCAGCGGGGGGTTAGAGACCCAGTACTTC.

The V gene is TRBV5-6, the J gene TRBJ1-2, with D possibly TRBD1 on 5 matching bases. Germline CDR1 and CDR2: SGHDT and YYEEEE. The CDR3 loop spans 15 amino acids. Trimming left V 6 bases short and J 6 bases short, with 21 bases between. The DNA of the CDR3 is TGTGCCAGCAATGTGTTGAGGGACCAAAGGGATGGCTACACCTTC. It codes for CASNVLRDQRDGYTF.

The count of this clonotype is one. At one of its ends the junction is not consistent with the germline gene, which may arise from a read error. This chain connects TRBV20-1 to TRBJ2-3; maybe TRBD1 (5 bases). The germline V gene has CDR1 DFQATT and CDR2 SNEGSKA (reference sequence). CDR3 length: 15 residues. CDR3 region: CSARGSRAYTDAQYF. The CDR3 region has the DNA TGCAGTGCTAGAGGAAGCAGGGCCTACACAGATGCGCAGTATTTT.

The CDR3 loop reads CASSQDISSGANVLTF. The CDR3 bases are TGCGCCAGCAGCCAAGATATCAGCTCTGGGGCCAACGTCCTGACTTTC. The rearrangement links TRBV4-1 to TRBJ2-6; D remains unclear. Germline V gives CDR1 MGHRA, CDR2 YSYEKL. The CDR3 extends over 16 amino acids. Trimming cost V 0 bases and J 0 bases, with 6 bases left between them.

This chain uses TRBV24-1 with TRBJ2-1; D may be TRBD2 (5 bases). The J call is doubtful: the DNA matches TRBJ2-7 better. This CDR3 comprises 19 residues. Per germline, CDR1 KGHDR and CDR2 SFDVKD. The CDR3 protein is CATSDSGFSEDRTYNEQYF. DNA of the CDR3: TGTGCCACCAGTGACTCGGGGTTCAGCGAGGATCGCACCTACAATGAGCAGTACTTC.

This clonotype was seen a few times. The V and J genes are TRBV20-1 and TRBJ2-5; no clear D gene. The V gene lost 4 bases and the J gene lost 0 bases, with 12 bases spanning the gap. This CDR3 has 14 residues. Germline values: CDR1 DFQATT, CDR2 SNEGSKA (reference sequence). The CDR3, as DNA: TGCAGTGCTACTGTTCCCCAGTACCAAGAGACCCAGTACTTC. Translating it yields CSATVPQYQETQYF.

The V and J genes are TRBV29-1 and TRBJ2-1; 7 bases map to TRBD2. Germline-derived CDR1 and CDR2 are SQVTM and ANQGSEA. With V trimmed by 6 bases and J by 4 bases, 6 bases remained unmatched. This CDR3 is 13 amino acids long. This CDR3 is CSVGGTPYNEQFF. In DNA form, the CDR3 reads TGCAGCGTGGGGGGGACTCCTTACAATGAGCAGTTCTTC.

This clonotype was seen only a few times. The chain joins TRBV5-1 to TRBJ2-1; D gene uncertain. Per the germline V gene, CDR1 is SGHRS and CDR2 is YFSETQ. The CDR3 has 16 residues. The germline V and J ends were trimmed by 1 base and 7 bases, with 18 bases remaining between them. The CDR3 DNA follows: TGCGCCAGCAGCTTGTTGGACCCCTTGGTTGGAAATGAGCAGTTCTTC. Translation gives CASSLLDPLVGNEQFF.

The chain carries TRBV3-1 and TRBJ2-5, with 8 nucleotides matching TRBD1. The end of the DNA aligns better with TRBJ2-7, so the J call may be wrong. The CDR3 has 16 amino acids. Germline assignment: CDR1 LGHDT and CDR2 YNNKEL (reference sequence). CDR3 amino acids: CASSHFSRTGPYEQYF. The CDR3 nucleotides are TGTGCCAGCAGCCATTTTTCGAGGACAGGGCCTTACGAGCAGTACTTC.

This clonotype turned up a few times. This chain joins TRBV5-1 and TRBJ2-7; D is unresolved. Germline CDR1 reads SGHRS; CDR2 reads YFSETQ. This CDR3 is built from 13 residues. Trimming left V 6 bases short and J 6 bases short, with 16 bases between. CDR3 sequence reads: CASMTPPTGEQYF. The DNA of the CDR3 is TGCGCCAGCATGACGCCACCAACGGGCGAGCAGTACTTC.

The genes are TRBV5-1 and TRBJ2-3; D is uncertain. The CDR3 runs 14 residues. Trimming cost V 0 bases and J 4 bases, with 9 bases left between them. Germline-derived CDR1 and CDR2 are SGHRS and YFSETQ. CDR3 protein: CASSLDRMADTQYF. The CDR3 DNA sequence: TGCGCCAGCAGCTTGGACAGAATGGCAGATACGCAGTATTTT.

Only a few counts were recorded for this clonotype. The chain combines TRBV28 with TRBJ2-5; the match to TRBD2 covers 11 bases. This CDR3 is built from 16 residues. Germline CDR1 is MDHEN and CDR2 is SYDVKM. The J segment lost 4 bases and the V segment lost 4 bases, leaving 8 bases of the junction unmatched. The CDR3 loop is CASSSTSGGLRETQYF. CDR3 DNA: TGTGCCAGCAGTTCAACTAGCGGGGGCCTGAGAGAGACCCAGTACTTC. The full variable domain, its missing parts supplied by reference TRBV28 and TRBJ2-5, is DVKVTQSSRYLVKRTGEKVFLECVQDMDHENMFWYRQDPGLGLRLIYFSYDVKMKEKGDIPEGYSVSREKKERFSLILESASTNQTSMYLCASSSTSGGLRETQYFGPGTRLLVL.